A selection of T cell receptor beta chains follows, all from one sample in a study of Ad26.COV2.S vaccination and SARS-CoV-2 variants. Libraries were prepared by immunoSEQ multiplex PCR; TCRdb keeps only in-frame clonotypes and omits some of them. The sample has hundreds of thousands of clones, approximately 90% seen once. This specimen consisted of peripheral blood, obtained in a trial of Ad26.COV2.S vaccine versus placebo. The receptors originated from a person between 18 and 65 years old who received the Ad26.COV2.S COVID-19 vaccine or a placebo. The CDR3 runs from the conserved cysteine through the conserved F or W. The order of the fields is J gene, clone size, D gene, V gene, CDR3 protein, CDR3 DNA. The D gene is left open where the match is weak. Clone size is shown for a subset of rows, as once, few, many or a class of expanded clone.

TRBJ2-7	-	-	TRBV3-1/TRBV3-2	CASSQGRRQGSYEQYF	TGTGCCAGCAGCCAAGGTCGGAGGCAGGGGAGCTACGAGCAGTACTTC
TRBJ2-3	-	TRBD2	TRBV18	CASSPPFRLADLSTDTQYF	TGTGCCAGCTCACCACCGTTCAGACTAGCGGACCTCAGCACAGATACGCAGTATTTT
TRBJ1-1	-	TRBD1	TRBV28	CASSPRQGRTEAFF	TGTGCCAGCAGTCCGCGACAGGGAAGGACTGAAGCTTTCTTT
TRBJ2-7	few	-	TRBV7-2	CASTLGNYEQYF	TGTGCCAGCACCCTTGGCAACTACGAGCAGTACTTC
TRBJ2-1	-	TRBD2	TRBV11-3	CASSREGTGTSGADEQFF	TGTGCCAGCAGCCGGGAGGGGACCGGGACTAGCGGGGCCGATGAGCAGTTCTTC
TRBJ1-1	-	-	TRBV19	CASSGPGSTEAFF	TGTGCCAGTAGTGGACCAGGGAGCACTGAAGCTTTCTTT
TRBJ1-4	-	-	TRBV30	CAWSVLEKLFF	TGTGCCTGGAGTGTACTCGAAAAACTGTTTTTT
TRBJ1-1	-	-	TRBV27	CASSLGGGTEAFF	TGTGCCAGCAGTTTGGGGGGGGGAACTGAAGCTTTCTTT
TRBJ2-3	-	TRBD2	TRBV5-1	CASSFKGGLAGLTDTQYF	TGCGCCAGCAGCTTTAAAGGGGGACTAGCGGGACTCACAGATACGCAGTATTTT
TRBJ1-5	-	-	TRBV6-5	CASGDQPQHF	TGTGCCAGCGGGGATCAGCCCCAGCATTTT
TRBJ2-1	-	-	TRBV7-9	CASSPRGRNYYNEQFF	TGTGCCAGCAGCCCCAGGGGCAGGAATTATTACAATGAGCAGTTCTTC
TRBJ1-2	-	-	TRBV9	CASSVGDGHYGYTF	TGTGCCAGCAGCGTGGGGGACGGCCACTATGGCTACACCTTC
TRBJ2-3	-	-	TRBV19	CASSIWGRTDTQYF	TGTGCCAGTAGTATTTGGGGCAGAACAGATACGCAGTATTTT
TRBJ2-7	once	TRBD1	TRBV7-2	CASSHRYGTVSYEQYF	TGTGCCAGCAGCCACCGATACGGGACAGTCTCCTACGAGCAGTACTTC
TRBJ1-1	-	TRBD1	TRBV2	CASRAGGMNTEAFF	TGTGCCAGCAGAGCAGGGGGAATGAACACTGAAGCTTTCTTT
TRBJ1-6	once	-	TRBV9	CASSVAGVSSYNSPLHF	TGTGCCAGCAGCGTAGCTGGAGTTAGCTCCTATAATTCACCCCTCCACTTT
TRBJ1-4	once	-	TRBV10-3	CATGRGYGEKLFF	TGTGCCACAGGGAGGGGGTACGGTGAAAAACTGTTTTTT
TRBJ2-3	once	TRBD2	TRBV19	CASRSGGGRTDTQYF	TGTGCCAGTAGGTCCGGCGGGGGACGCACAGATACGCAGTATTTT
TRBJ1-5	-	-	TRBV6-5	CASTQRWGPNQPQHF	TGTGCCAGCACCCAACGCTGGGGGCCCAATCAGCCCCAGCATTTT
TRBJ2-1	-	TRBD1	TRBV18	CATRGQPRDNEQFF	TGTGCCACCAGGGGACAGCCGCGGGACAATGAGCAGTTCTTC
TRBJ2-1	-	TRBD1	TRBV7-7	CASSSGQASYNEQFF	TGTGCTAGCAGCTCGGGACAGGCTTCCTACAATGAGCAGTTCTTC
TRBJ1-5	-	-	TRBV6-5	CASSYRGGNQPQHF	TGTGCCAGCAGTTACAGGGGAGGCAATCAGCCCCAGCATTTT
TRBJ2-7	-	-	TRBV6-5	CASSLLAGTYEQYF	TGTGCCAGCAGTTTGCTAGCAGGAACCTACGAGCAGTACTTC
TRBJ1-4	-	-	TRBV7-9	CASSSGTITGEKLFF	TGTGCCAGCAGCTCCGGGACTATCACCGGTGAAAAACTGTTTTTT
TRBJ2-5	-	-	TRBV6-2/TRBV6-3	CASSVFQETQYF	TGTGCCAGCAGTGTGTTCCAAGAGACCCAGTACTTC
TRBJ1-2	few	-	TRBV5-1	CASSSGPRAGYTF	TGCGCCAGCAGCTCGGGACCCCGGGCCGGCTACACCTTC
TRBJ1-5	-	-	TRBV20-1	CSASVDQPQHF	TGCAGTGCTAGTGTGGATCAGCCCCAGCATTTT
TRBJ2-4	-	-	TRBV28	CASSLGQTALSGIAKNIQYF	TGTGCCAGCAGTTTGGGCCAGACAGCCCTTTCTGGGATAGCCAAAAACATTCAGTACTTC
TRBJ1-5	-	-	TRBV5-1	CASSLTGNQPQHF	TGCGCCAGCAGCCTCACGGGAAATCAGCCCCAGCATTTT
TRBJ2-5	-	-	TRBV24-1	CATSEWGRETQYF	TGTGCCACCAGTGAGTGGGGCCGAGAGACCCAGTACTTC
TRBJ1-2	-	-	TRBV10-3	CAISVPGWGYTF	TGTGCCATCAGTGTTCCGGGCTGGGGCTACACCTTC
TRBJ2-7	-	-	TRBV28	CASSPGPLREQYF	TGTGCCAGCAGCCCGGGACCCTTGAGGGAGCAGTACTTC
TRBJ2-2	-	TRBD1	TRBV2	CASSDRGGRTGELFF	TGTGCCAGCAGCGACAGGGGAGGTCGTACCGGGGAGCTGTTTTTT
TRBJ1-1	-	-	TRBV13	CASSLSSEAFF	TGTGCCAGCAGCTTGTCGTCTGAAGCTTTCTTT
TRBJ2-3	-	-	TRBV5-8	CASSLSPGIGTDTQYF	TGTGCCAGCAGCTTGTCCCCCGGGATCGGCACAGATACGCAGTATTTT
TRBJ2-3	-	-	TRBV4-3	CASSQVATPDTQYF	TGCGCCAGCAGCCAAGTGGCCACCCCAGATACGCAGTATTTT
TRBJ2-3	-	-	TRBV6-2/TRBV6-3	CASSYGGPSTDTQYF	TGTGCCAGCAGTTATGGGGGGCCCAGCACAGATACGCAGTATTTT
TRBJ1-2	-	-	TRBV6-5	CASSYREGYGYTF	TGTGCCAGCAGTTACCGGGAGGGCTATGGCTACACCTTC
TRBJ2-6	-	TRBD1	TRBV28	CASRPGDSYLSGANVLTF	TGTGCCAGCCGCCCTGGGGACAGTTACCTCTCTGGGGCCAACGTCCTGACTTTC
TRBJ2-3	-	-	TRBV27	CASQKQVNRATDTQYF	TGTGCCAGCCAGAAGCAGGTCAACAGGGCTACAGATACGCAGTATTTT
TRBJ2-7	-	-	TRBV7-9	CASSSSIYEQYF	TGTGCCAGCAGCTCATCGATCTACGAGCAGTACTTC
TRBJ2-7	-	TRBD1	TRBV28	CASSFRPRTGEYEQYF	TGTGCCAGCAGTTTTCGGCCGAGGACAGGGGAGTACGAGCAGTACTTC
TRBJ2-7	-	-	TRBV5-3	CARSLVSGRSSYEQYF	TGTGCCAGAAGCTTGGTCTCTGGGAGAAGCTCCTACGAGCAGTACTTC
TRBJ1-3	few	TRBD1	TRBV7-8	CASSFQGQPTGNTIYF	TGTGCCAGCAGCTTTCAGGGACAGCCAACAGGAAACACCATATATTTT
TRBJ1-1	-	-	TRBV11-2	CASSLDRSGVNTEAFF	TGTGCCAGCAGCTTAGATCGGTCAGGGGTAAACACTGAAGCTTTCTTT
TRBJ2-3	-	-	TRBV21-1	CASSNRGSGAYGTDTQYF	TGTGCCAGCAGCAACCGGGGTAGCGGGGCGTATGGGACAGATACGCAGTATTTT
TRBJ1-5	-	-	TRBV5-1	CASSLGGPGGSNQPQHF	TGCGCCAGCAGCTTGGGAGGACCGGGAGGGAGCAATCAGCCCCAGCATTTT
TRBJ1-2	few	-	TRBV25-1	CASSYRAGYTF	TGTGCCAGCAGTTACAGGGCCGGCTACACCTTC
TRBJ2-2	-	-	TRBV7-2	CASSFGLSTGELFF	TGTGCCAGCAGCTTTGGATTGAGCACCGGGGAGCTGTTTTTT
TRBJ2-7	-	TRBD1	TRBV19	CASSPRQGFYEQYF	TGTGCCAGTAGTCCTCGACAGGGATTCTACGAGCAGTACTTC
TRBJ1-1	-	TRBD1	TRBV30	CAWSLDRGTEAFF	TGTGCCTGGAGCTTGGACAGGGGCACTGAAGCTTTCTTT
TRBJ2-3	-	-	TRBV3-1/TRBV3-2	CASSQGEVGTQYF	TGTGCCAGCAGCCAGGGAGAAGTGGGTACGCAGTATTTT
TRBJ1-1	-	TRBD1	TRBV6-2/TRBV6-3	CASSSRDPGQGGTEAFF	TGTGCCAGCAGTTCCAGGGATCCGGGACAGGGTGGCACTGAAGCTTTCTTT
TRBJ2-5	-	TRBD2	TRBV3-1/TRBV3-2	CASSQEGPLAGGETQYF	TGTGCCAGCAGCCAAGAAGGCCCCCTAGCGGGGGGAGAGACCCAGTACTTC
TRBJ2-5	-	-	TRBV5-1	CASSLPGVRETQYF	TGCGCCAGCAGCTTGCCGGGGGTGAGAGAGACCCAGTACTTC
TRBJ2-3	-	TRBD1	TRBV6-5	CASRPGTGGIDTQYF	TGTGCCAGCAGACCCGGGACAGGGGGGATAGATACGCAGTATTTT
TRBJ2-7	-	TRBD2	TRBV7-8	CASSTGGGRSYEQYF	TGTGCCAGCAGCACCGGCGGGGGAAGATCCTACGAGCAGTACTTC
TRBJ1-3	-	-	TRBV18	CASSPGSSFSGNTIYF	TGTGCCAGCTCACCTGGCAGTTCCTTCTCTGGAAACACCATATATTTT
TRBJ2-7	-	TRBD1	TRBV11-2	CASSLGRGQTYEQYF	TGTGCCAGCAGCTTAGGCCGGGGACAGACCTACGAGCAGTACTTC